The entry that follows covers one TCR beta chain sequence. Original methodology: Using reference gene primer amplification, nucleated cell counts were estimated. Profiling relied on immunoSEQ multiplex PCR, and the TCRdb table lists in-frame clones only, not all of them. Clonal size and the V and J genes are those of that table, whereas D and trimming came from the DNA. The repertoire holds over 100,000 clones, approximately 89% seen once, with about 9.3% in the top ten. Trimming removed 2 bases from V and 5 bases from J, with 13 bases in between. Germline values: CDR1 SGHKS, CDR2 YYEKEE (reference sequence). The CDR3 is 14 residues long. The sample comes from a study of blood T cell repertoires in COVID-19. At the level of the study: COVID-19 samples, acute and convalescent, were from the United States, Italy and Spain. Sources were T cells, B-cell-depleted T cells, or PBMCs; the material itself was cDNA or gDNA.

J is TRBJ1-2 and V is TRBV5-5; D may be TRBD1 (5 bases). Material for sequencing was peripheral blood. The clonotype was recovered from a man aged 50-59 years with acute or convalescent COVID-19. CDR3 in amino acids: CASSFGRPGYGYTF. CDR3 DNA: TGTGCCAGCAGCTTCGGGAGGCCAGGGTATGGCTACACCTTC.